This is a list of T cell receptor beta chains from one sample in a study of blood T cells in healthy people across ages. Each CDR3 protein gets one entry after TCRdb re-called the 5' RACE reads with MiXCR. The sample contains about 1.5 million distinct CDR3 sequences, about 42% of which appear only once. The sequenced sample was blood. The receptors derive from a woman between 18 and 30 years old in good health. Each CDR3 is given without its conserved first and last residue.

v_gene: TRBV6-2/TRBV6-3; j_gene: TRBJ1-6; CDR3aa: ASSYRASSPLH
v_gene: TRBV4-3; j_gene: TRBJ1-5; CDR3aa: ASSQDLAQPQH
v_gene: TRBV24-1; j_gene: TRBJ2-1; CDR3aa: ATSDSIRGPSSYNEQF
v_gene: TRBV12-3/TRBV12-4; j_gene: TRBJ1-2; CDR3aa: ASSLTGGGGYT
v_gene: TRBV5-1; j_gene: TRBJ2-1; CDR3aa: ASSLGSRGQNHEQF
v_gene: TRBV7-8; j_gene: TRBJ2-1; CDR3aa: ASSIFSRGSKNEQF
v_gene: TRBV27; j_gene: TRBJ1-2; CDR3aa: ASSFTGAIPNYGYT
v_gene: TRBV3-1; j_gene: TRBJ1-1; CDR3aa: ASSPDVRRRTEAF
v_gene: TRBV7-8; j_gene: TRBJ2-5; CDR3aa: ASSRRLAETQY
v_gene: TRBV5-6; j_gene: TRBJ2-3; CDR3aa: ASSRLYRDTDTQY
v_gene: TRBV7-2; j_gene: TRBJ2-5; CDR3aa: ASSRQIGTSGSYGEQY
v_gene: TRBV6-2/TRBV6-3; j_gene: TRBJ1-5; CDR3aa: ASRRRDQPQH
v_gene: TRBV24-1; j_gene: TRBJ2-2; CDR3aa: ATSKGTNTGELF
v_gene: TRBV29-1; j_gene: TRBJ2-1; CDR3aa: SVKIQAGEQF
v_gene: TRBV12-5; j_gene: TRBJ1-1; CDR3aa: AGLLDCEAF
v_gene: TRBV21-1; j_gene: TRBJ1-2; CDR3aa: ASTGQAYGYT
v_gene: TRBV5-4; j_gene: TRBJ2-3; CDR3aa: ASSMGWTSTDTQY
v_gene: TRBV24-1; j_gene: TRBJ2-2; CDR3aa: ATSDPGGTGELF
v_gene: TRBV4-3; j_gene: TRBJ2-7; CDR3aa: ASSPRATSGTYEQY
v_gene: TRBV11-2; j_gene: TRBJ2-1; CDR3aa: ASHGTSGSLNEQF
v_gene: TRBV11-2; j_gene: TRBJ2-1; CDR3aa: ASSLVGGSALPYEQF
v_gene: TRBV21-1; j_gene: TRBJ2-7; CDR3aa: ASSKGDLYFQY
v_gene: TRBV6-2/TRBV6-3; j_gene: TRBJ2-2; CDR3aa: ASTLTANTGELF
v_gene: TRBV7-2; j_gene: TRBJ2-5; CDR3aa: ASSLDWGTQY